The rows below give T cell receptor beta chains drawn from one sample of a study of blood T cell repertoires in COVID-19. The method was immunoSEQ multiplex PCR; TCRdb's version includes in-frame clones alone and lacks a portion of them. The sample has roughly 220,000 clones, more than 75% seen once; the top ten hold about 4.3%. Material for sequencing was PBMCs or T cells enriched from blood (not recorded which). All receptors derive from a man in his thirties or forties with acute COVID-19. The CDR3 runs from the conserved cysteine through the conserved F or W. Fields, in order: J gene, D gene, V gene, clone size, CDR3 protein, CDR3 DNA. D genes are given only for firm matches. Where a row states a size, it is once, few, many or the class of an expanded clone; other rows omit it.

TRBJ1-5,TRBD1,TRBV6-5,-,CASSRYRGDQPQHF,TGTGCCAGCAGCCGATACAGGGGGGATCAGCCCCAGCATTTT
TRBJ2-7,TRBD1,TRBV5-1,-,CASSWGGTGSYEQYF,TGCGCCAGCAGCTGGGGTGGGACAGGCTCCTACGAGCAGTACTTC
TRBJ1-2,-,TRBV4-2,-,CASSQGSGDGYTF,TGTGCCAGCAGCCAAGGGTCAGGCGATGGCTACACCTTC
TRBJ1-1,-,TRBV5-5,few,CASSIWEYDTEAFF,TGTGCCAGCAGCATCTGGGAGTACGACACTGAAGCTTTCTTT
TRBJ2-7,TRBD2,TRBV13,once,CASSRWTSGGPEQYF,TGTGCCAGCAGCCGCTGGACTAGCGGGGGTCCCGAGCAGTACTTC
TRBJ1-4,-,TRBV7-6,once,CASSLAGAVNEKLFF,TGTGCCAGCAGCTTAGCGGGGGCAGTTAATGAAAAACTGTTTTTT
TRBJ1-1,-,TRBV5-5,-,CASSLREYTEAFF,TGTGCCAGCAGCTTAAGGGAGTACACTGAAGCTTTCTTT
TRBJ2-1,TRBD2,TRBV19,-,CASSTRTSGGVLRNNEQFF,TGTGCCAGTAGTACGAGGACTAGCGGGGGGGTATTGAGGAACAATGAGCAGTTCTTC
TRBJ2-7,TRBD1,TRBV5-1,-,CASSEDRGDYEQYF,TGCGCCAGCAGCGAGGACAGGGGGGACTACGAGCAGTACTTC
TRBJ1-2,-,TRBV27,-,CASSRPGHNYGYTF,TGTGCCAGTAGTAGACCGGGACACAACTATGGCTACACCTTC
TRBJ2-1,-,TRBV27,-,CASSSNSYNEQFF,TGTGCCAGCAGTTCAAATTCCTACAATGAGCAGTTCTTC
TRBJ2-5,-,TRBV11-1,-,CASQLRGETQYF,TGTGCCAGCCAATTGAGAGGGGAGACCCAGTACTTC
TRBJ1-5,-,TRBV28,-,CANQGYNQPQHF,TGTGCCAACCAGGGCTACAATCAGCCCCAGCATTTT
TRBJ2-3,-,TRBV5-1,-,CASIRGGGLSTDTQYF,TGCGCCAGCATAAGGGGCGGGGGCCTGAGCACAGATACGCAGTATTTT
TRBJ2-4,TRBD1,TRBV5-4,-,CASSAQTGGTTKNIQYF,TGTGCCAGCAGCGCGCAGACAGGGGGCACGACCAAAAACATTCAGTACTTC
TRBJ2-2,TRBD1,TRBV5-5,-,CASSWRTGSNTGELFF,TGTGCCAGCAGCTGGCGGACAGGATCGAACACCGGGGAGCTGTTTTTT
TRBJ1-2,TRBD1,TRBV28,-,CASSGGGAVGGYTF,TGTGCCAGCAGTGGAGGGGGCGCTGTAGGAGGCTACACCTTC
TRBJ2-1,TRBD2,TRBV5-5,-,CASSLLMGGSYNEQFF,TGTGCCAGCAGCTTGTTAATGGGGGGGTCCTACAATGAGCAGTTCTTC
TRBJ1-1,-,TRBV10-3,-,CAISGVENTEAFF,TGTGCCATCAGTGGAGTTGAGAACACTGAAGCTTTCTTT
TRBJ1-5,TRBD1,TRBV28,few,CASSAPGTGGYSNQPQHF,TGTGCCAGCAGTGCCCCGGGGACAGGGGGCTATAGCAATCAGCCCCAGCATTTT
TRBJ1-2,-,TRBV7-9,-,CASSLEARGGYTF,TGTGCCAGCAGCTTAGAGGCCCGCGGGGGCTACACCTTC
TRBJ1-5,-,TRBV27,-,CASSFEGARSPQHF,TGTGCCAGCAGTTTCGAAGGCGCCAGGTCGCCCCAGCATTTT
TRBJ2-3,-,TRBV11-2,-,CASTPRGRTDTQYF,TGTGCCAGCACCCCGCGGGGCAGGACAGATACGCAGTATTTT